This TCR beta chain came from a study of blood T cell repertoires in COVID-19. Study background: COVID-19 samples, acute and convalescent, were from the United States, Italy and Spain. T cells, B-cell-depleted T cells, or PBMCs provided the cDNA or gDNA that served as material.

Source study methods: By means of reference gene primer amplification, nucleated cell counts were estimated. Assay: immunoSEQ multiplex PCR; the TCRdb copy retains only in-frame clones and omits some. From that table come the V and J calls and clone size; the DNA was used to work out D and trimming. The sample carries fewer than 150,000 clones, 87% recorded once. V was clipped by 2 bases and J by 11 bases, with 10 bases between them. The CDR3 has 13 residues. Germline CDR1 MNHNS, CDR2 SASEGT. The TCR was taken from a woman in her 40s with acute or convalescent COVID-19. Material: peripheral blood. The V gene is TRBV6-1, the J gene TRBJ2-6, with no clear D. CDR3 DNA sequence: TGTGCCAGCAGTGAATTCTTGGGCGACGTCCTGACTTTC. It specifies CASSEFLGDVLTF.